The text below deals with one TCR beta chain. At one end, the junction sequence differs from germline, possibly due to a read error. PCR was performed a second time for about 7 to 11 cycles using a sample-barcoded 5' primer and a J-beta primer mix. MiXCR, applied by TCRdb to the 5' RACE reads, yields one record per CDR3 protein. The table lists about 700,000 distinct CDR3 sequences, about 34% of them singletons. The CDR3 extends over 18 amino acids. Germline V gives CDR1 LNHDA, CDR2 SQIVND (reference sequence). These data originate in a study of blood T cells in healthy people across ages. Roughly 10 milliliters was the volume of peripheral blood drawn from each donor.

The sample taken for sequencing was blood. This chain connects TRBV19 to TRBJ2-4; the D gene is possibly TRBD2 (6 bases). The receptor comes from a woman older than 75 in good health. CDR3 loop: CANSTLRRDWDAKNIQYF. DNA for the CDR3: TGTGCCAATAGTACCCTACGCCGGGACTGGGATGCCAAAAACATTCAGTACTTC.